The entry below describes one T cell receptor (beta chain). Its specificity is not known. The data are from a study of radiotherapy plus CTLA-4 blockade in lung cancer. Whole-study context: There were objective responses in roughly 17% of patients, and 31% had disease control. Study-wide findings and caveats: Peripheral blood showed expansion of tumor-derived TCR clones after radiotherapy and ipilimumab. Increased serum interferon-beta after radiation also reportedly predicted response strongly.

Data came from immunoSEQ multiplex PCR; TCRdb stores just in-frame clones and leaves some out. The sample shows under 100,000 clones, under 85% of them seen only once. Alongside CTLA-4 blockade with ipilimumab, patients with chemo-refractory metastatic non-small-cell lung cancer received focal radiation. Germline V gene sequence: CDR1 ENHRY, CDR2 SYGVKD. This CDR3 has 15 amino acids. The V gene end was trimmed by 4 bases and the J gene end by 7 bases; junction bases not matched to a gene: 8. The rearrangement joins TRBV10-3 to TRBJ2-7, with 12 bases aligning to TRBD2. The TCR originated in a human donor with non-small cell lung cancer that progressed on radiotherapy plus ipilimumab. The input for sequencing was peripheral blood, taken from a patient treated with radiotherapy plus ipilimumab. The chain's CDR3 is CAISALLAGGQEQYF. CDR3 DNA sequence: TGTGCCATCAGTGCCCTACTAGCGGGAGGCCAAGAGCAGTACTTC.